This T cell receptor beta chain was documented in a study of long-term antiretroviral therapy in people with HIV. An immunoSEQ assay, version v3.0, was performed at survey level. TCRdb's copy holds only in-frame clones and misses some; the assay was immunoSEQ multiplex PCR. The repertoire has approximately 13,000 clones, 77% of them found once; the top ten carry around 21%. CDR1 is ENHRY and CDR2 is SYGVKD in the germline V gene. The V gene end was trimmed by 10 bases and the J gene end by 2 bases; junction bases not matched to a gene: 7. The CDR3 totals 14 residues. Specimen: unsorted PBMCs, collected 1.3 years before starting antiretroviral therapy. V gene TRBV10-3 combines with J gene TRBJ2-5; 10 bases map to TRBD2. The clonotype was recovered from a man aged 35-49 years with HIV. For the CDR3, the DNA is TGTGCCACCCGGCCTAGCGGGGGACAAGAGACCCAGTACTTC. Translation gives CATRPSGGQETQYF.